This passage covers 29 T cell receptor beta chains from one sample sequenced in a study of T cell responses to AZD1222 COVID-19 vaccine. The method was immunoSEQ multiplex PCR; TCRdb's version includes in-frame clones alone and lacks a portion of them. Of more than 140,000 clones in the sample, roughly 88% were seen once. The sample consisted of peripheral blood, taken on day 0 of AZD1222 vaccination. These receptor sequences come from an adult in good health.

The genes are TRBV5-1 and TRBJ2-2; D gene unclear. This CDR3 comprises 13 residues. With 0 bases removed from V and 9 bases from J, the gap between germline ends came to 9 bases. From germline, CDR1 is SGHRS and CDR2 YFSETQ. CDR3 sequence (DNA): TGCGCCAGCAGCTTGGCCGCGTCCCGGGAGCTGTTTTTT. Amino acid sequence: CASSLAASRELFF.

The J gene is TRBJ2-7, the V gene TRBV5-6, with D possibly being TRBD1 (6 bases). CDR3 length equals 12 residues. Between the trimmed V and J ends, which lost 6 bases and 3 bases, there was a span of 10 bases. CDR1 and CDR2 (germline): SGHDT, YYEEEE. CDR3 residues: CASTRTDYEQYF. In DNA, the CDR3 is TGTGCCAGCACCAGGACAGACTACGAGCAGTACTTC. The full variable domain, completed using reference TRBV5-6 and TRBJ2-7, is DAGVTQSPTHLIKTRGQQVTLRCSPKSGHDTVSWYQQALGQGPQFIFQYYEEEERQRGNFPDRFSGHQFPNYSSELNVNALLLGDSALYLCASTRTDYEQYFGPGTRLTVT.

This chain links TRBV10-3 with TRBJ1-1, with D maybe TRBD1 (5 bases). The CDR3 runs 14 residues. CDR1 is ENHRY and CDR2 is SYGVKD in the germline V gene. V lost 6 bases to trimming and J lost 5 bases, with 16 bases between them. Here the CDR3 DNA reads TGTGCCATCAGACAGGCAGGTGGCCAAACTGAAGCTTTCTTT. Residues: CAIRQAGGQTEAFF.

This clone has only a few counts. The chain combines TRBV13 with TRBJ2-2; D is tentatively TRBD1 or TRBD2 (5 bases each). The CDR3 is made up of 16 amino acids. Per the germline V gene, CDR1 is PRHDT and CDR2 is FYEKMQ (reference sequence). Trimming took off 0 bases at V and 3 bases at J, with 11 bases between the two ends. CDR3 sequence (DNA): TGTGCCAGCAGCTTAGGGTCCGGGGCGGACACCGGGGAGCTGTTTTTT. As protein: CASSLGSGADTGELFF. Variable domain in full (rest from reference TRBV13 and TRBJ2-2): AAGVIQSPRHLIKEKRETATLKCYPIPRHDTVYWYQQGPGQDPQFLISFYEKMQSDKGSIPDRFSAQQFSDYHSELNMSSLELGDSALYFCASSLGSGADTGELFFGEGSRLTVL.

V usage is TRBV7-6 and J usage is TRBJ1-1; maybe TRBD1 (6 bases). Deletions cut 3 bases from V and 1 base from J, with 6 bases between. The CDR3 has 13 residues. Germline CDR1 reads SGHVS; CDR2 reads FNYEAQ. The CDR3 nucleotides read TGTGCCAGCAGCTTGGGACAGAACACTGAAGCTTTCTTT. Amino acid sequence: CASSLGQNTEAFF.

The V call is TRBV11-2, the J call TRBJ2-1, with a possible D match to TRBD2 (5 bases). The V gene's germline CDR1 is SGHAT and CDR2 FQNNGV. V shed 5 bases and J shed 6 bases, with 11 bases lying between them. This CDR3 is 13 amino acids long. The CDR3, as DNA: TGTGCCAGCAGCGCTACTAGAAGCAATGAGCAGTTCTTC. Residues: CASSATRSNEQFF.

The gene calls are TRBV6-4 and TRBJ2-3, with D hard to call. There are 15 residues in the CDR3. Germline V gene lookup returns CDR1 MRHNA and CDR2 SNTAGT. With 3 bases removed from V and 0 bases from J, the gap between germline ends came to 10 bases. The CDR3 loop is CASSETVTSTDTQYF. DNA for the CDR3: TGTGCCAGCAGTGAAACCGTGACTAGCACAGATACGCAGTATTTT.

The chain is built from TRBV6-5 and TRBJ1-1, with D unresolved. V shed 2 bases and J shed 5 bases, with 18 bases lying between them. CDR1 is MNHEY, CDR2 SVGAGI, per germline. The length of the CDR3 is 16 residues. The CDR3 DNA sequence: TGTGCCAGCAGTTACGCCCGGGCACCATACATGACTGAAGCTTTCTTT. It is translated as CASSYARAPYMTEAFF.

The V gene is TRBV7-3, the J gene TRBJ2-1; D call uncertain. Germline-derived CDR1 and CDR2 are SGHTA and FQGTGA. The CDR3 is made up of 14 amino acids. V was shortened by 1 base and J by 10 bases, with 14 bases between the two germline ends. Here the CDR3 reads CASSLKAGDDEQFF. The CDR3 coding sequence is TGTGCCAGCAGCTTAAAGGCCGGAGATGACGAGCAGTTCTTC.

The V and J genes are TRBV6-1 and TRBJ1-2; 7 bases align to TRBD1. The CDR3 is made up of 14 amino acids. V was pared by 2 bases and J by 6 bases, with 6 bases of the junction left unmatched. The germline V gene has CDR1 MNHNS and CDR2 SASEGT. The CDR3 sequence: CASSEPDRVNGYTF. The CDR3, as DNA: TGTGCCAGCAGTGAACCCGACAGGGTCAATGGCTACACCTTC.

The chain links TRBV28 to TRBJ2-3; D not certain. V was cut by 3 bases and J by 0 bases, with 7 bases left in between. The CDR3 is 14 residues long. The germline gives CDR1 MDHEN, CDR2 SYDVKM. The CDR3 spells CASSFARSTDTQYF. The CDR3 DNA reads TGTGCCAGCAGTTTCGCCAGAAGCACAGATACGCAGTATTTT.

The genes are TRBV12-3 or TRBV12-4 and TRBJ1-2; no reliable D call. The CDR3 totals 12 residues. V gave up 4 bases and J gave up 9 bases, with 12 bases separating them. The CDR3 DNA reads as TGTGCCAGCAGTTCCATACTGAGTAGCTACACCTTC. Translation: CASSSILSSYTF.

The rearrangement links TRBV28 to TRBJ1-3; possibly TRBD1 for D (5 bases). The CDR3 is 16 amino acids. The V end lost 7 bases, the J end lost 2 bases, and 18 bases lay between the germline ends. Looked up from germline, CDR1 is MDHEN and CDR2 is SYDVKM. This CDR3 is CASTGGARLPGNTIYF. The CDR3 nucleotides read TGTGCCAGCACGGGAGGGGCCCGCCTCCCTGGAAACACCATATATTTT.

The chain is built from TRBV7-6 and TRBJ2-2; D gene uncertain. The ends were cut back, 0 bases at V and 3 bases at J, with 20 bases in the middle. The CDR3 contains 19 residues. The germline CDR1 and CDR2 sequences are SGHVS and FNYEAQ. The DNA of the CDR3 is TGTGCCAGCAGCTTAGCCCCCGGTATCAGCCAGGTTTACACCGGGGAGCTGTTTTTT. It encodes CASSLAPGISQVYTGELFF. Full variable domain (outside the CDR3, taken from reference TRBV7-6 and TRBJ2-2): GAGVSQSPRYKVTKRGQDVALRCDPISGHVSLYWYRQALGQGPEFLTYFNYEAQQDKSGLPNDRFSAERPEGSISTLTIQRTEQRDSAMYRCASSLAPGISQVYTGELFFGEGSRLTVL.

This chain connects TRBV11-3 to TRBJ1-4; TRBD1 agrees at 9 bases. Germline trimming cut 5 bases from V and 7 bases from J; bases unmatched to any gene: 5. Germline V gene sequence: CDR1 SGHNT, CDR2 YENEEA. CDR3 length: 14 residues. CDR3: CASSRDRVGEKLFF. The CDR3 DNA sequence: TGTGCCAGCAGCAGGGACAGGGTGGGTGAAAAACTGTTTTTT.

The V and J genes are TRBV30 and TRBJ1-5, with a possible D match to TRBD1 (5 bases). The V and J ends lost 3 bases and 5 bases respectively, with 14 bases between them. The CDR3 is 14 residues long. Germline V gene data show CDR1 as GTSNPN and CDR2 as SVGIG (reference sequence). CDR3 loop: CAWRSGGPYQPQHF. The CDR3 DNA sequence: TGTGCCTGGAGGTCCGGGGGACCCTATCAGCCCCAGCATTTT.

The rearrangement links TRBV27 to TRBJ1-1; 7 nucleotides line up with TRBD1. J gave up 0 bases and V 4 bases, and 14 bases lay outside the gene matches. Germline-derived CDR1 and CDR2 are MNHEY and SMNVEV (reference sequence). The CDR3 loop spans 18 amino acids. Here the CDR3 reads CASSSLKTGLVLNTEAFF. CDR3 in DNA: TGTGCCAGCAGTTCCCTAAAGACAGGGTTAGTGTTGAACACTGAAGCTTTCTTT.

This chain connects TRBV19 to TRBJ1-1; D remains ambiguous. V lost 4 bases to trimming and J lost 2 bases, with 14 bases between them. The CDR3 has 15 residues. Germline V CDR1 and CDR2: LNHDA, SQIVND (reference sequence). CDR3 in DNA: TGTGCCAGTAGTACCCTCGACACGGCAAACACTGAAGCTTTCTTT. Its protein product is CASSTLDTANTEAFF.

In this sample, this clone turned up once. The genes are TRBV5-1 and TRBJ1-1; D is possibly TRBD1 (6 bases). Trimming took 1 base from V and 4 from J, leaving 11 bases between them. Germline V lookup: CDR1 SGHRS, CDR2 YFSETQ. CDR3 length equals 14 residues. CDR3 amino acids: CASSLLVRGTEAFF. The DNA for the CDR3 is TGCGCCAGCAGCTTGTTGGTCAGGGGCACTGAAGCTTTCTTT.

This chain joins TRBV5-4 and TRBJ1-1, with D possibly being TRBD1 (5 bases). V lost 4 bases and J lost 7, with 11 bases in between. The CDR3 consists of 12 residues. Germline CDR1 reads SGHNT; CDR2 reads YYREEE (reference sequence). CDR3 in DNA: TGTGCCAGCAGCCAAGGGGCGAGTGAAGCTTTCTTT. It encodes CASSQGASEAFF.

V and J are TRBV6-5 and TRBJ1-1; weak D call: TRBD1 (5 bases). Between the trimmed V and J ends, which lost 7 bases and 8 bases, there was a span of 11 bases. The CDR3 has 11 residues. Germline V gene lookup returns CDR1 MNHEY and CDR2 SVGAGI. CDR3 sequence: CASTRRGEAFF. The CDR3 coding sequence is TGTGCCAGCACCCGACGGGGGGAAGCTTTCTTT.

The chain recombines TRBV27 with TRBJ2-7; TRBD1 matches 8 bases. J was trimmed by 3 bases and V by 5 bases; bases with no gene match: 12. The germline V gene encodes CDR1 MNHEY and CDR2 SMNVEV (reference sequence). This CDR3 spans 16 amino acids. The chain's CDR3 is CASSPSAGQEYYEQYF. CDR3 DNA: TGTGCCAGCAGTCCCTCGGCGGGACAGGAATACTACGAGCAGTACTTC.

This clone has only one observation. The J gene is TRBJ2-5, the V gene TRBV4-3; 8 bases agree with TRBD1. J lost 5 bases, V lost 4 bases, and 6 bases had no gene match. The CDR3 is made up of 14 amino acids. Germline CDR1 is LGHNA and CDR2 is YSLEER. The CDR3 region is CASSLGTGDETQYF. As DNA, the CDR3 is TGCGCCAGCAGCCTAGGGACAGGTGATGAGACCCAGTACTTC.

CDR3 in amino acids: CASRSRTSGSHEQYF. DNA of the CDR3: TGTGCCAGCAGGTCCCGAACTAGCGGGAGCCACGAGCAGTACTTC. This chain links TRBV6-6 with TRBJ2-7; 11 nucleotides align to TRBD2. The CDR3 runs to 15 residues. Per germline, CDR1 MNHNY and CDR2 SVGAGI (reference sequence). V trimming: 6 bases; J trimming: 5 bases; junction bases outside the gene matches: 9.

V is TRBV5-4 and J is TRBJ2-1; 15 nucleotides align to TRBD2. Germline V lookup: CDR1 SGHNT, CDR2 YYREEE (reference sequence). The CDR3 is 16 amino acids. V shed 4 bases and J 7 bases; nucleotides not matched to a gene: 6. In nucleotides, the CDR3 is TGTGCCAGCAGCCCCCGGACTAGCGGGAGGGGGAATGAGCAGTTCTTC. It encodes CASSPRTSGRGNEQFF.

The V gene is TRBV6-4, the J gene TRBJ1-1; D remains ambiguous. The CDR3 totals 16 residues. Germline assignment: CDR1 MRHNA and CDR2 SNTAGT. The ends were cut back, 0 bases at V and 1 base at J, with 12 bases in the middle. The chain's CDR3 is CASSDSIFRRNTEAFF. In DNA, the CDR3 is TGTGCCAGCAGTGACTCCATTTTTCGCAGGAACACTGAAGCTTTCTTT.

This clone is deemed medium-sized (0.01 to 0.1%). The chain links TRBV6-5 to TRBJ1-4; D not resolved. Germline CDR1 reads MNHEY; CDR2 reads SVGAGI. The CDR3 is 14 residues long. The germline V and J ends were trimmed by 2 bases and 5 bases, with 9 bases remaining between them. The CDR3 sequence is CASSYRSKNEKLFF. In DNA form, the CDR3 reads TGTGCCAGCAGTTACCGTAGCAAGAATGAAAAACTGTTTTTT.

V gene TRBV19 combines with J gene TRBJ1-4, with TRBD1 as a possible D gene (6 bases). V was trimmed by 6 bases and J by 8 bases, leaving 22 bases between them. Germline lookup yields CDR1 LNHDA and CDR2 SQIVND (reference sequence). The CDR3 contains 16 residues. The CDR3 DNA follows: TGTGCCAGTAGCCTCGGTGGTGGGGGCCAAAGAGAAAAACTGTTTTTT. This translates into CASSLGGGGQREKLFF.

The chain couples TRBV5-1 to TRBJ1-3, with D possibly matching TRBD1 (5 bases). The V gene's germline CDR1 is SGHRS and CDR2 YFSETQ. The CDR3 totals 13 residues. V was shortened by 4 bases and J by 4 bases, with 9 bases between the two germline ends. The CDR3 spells CASSRGTGNTIYF. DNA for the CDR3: TGCGCCAGCAGCCGAGGGACCGGAAACACCATATATTTT. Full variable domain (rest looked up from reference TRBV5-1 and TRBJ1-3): KAGVTQTPRYLIKTRGQQVTLSCSPISGHRSVSWYQQTPGQGLQFLFEYFSETQRNKGNFPGRFSGRQFSNSRSEMNVSTLELGDSALYLCASSRGTGNTIYFGEGSWLTVV.